This is a list of T cell receptor beta chains from one sample in a study of PD-L1 blockade in urothelial cancer. Measured with immunoSEQ multiplex PCR; TCRdb has only the in-frame clones, and not every one. The sample has approximately 39,000 clones, 70% to 90% seen once. This specimen consisted of PBMCs, obtained around atezolizumab (anti-PD-L1) treatment. The receptors originated from a man older than 75 with urothelial cancer. The CDR3 runs from the conserved cysteine through the conserved F or W.

v_gene: TRBV5-6; CDR3aa: CASSRLAGGQTDTQYF
v_gene: TRBV30; CDR3aa: CASAGPSVNEQFF
v_gene: TRBV6-1; CDR3aa: CASSVLPVEATQYF
v_gene: TRBV7-6; CDR3aa: CASSLRGRANEQFF
v_gene: TRBV5-1; CDR3aa: CASSPGLAGLYEQYF
v_gene: TRBV23-1; CDR3aa: CASSQSGGEQYF
v_gene: TRBV5-6; CDR3aa: CASSLGQGAGDTQYF
v_gene: TRBV5-1; CDR3aa: CASSLEGLEVSGEQFF
v_gene: TRBV30; CDR3aa: CATDGTGVEKLFF
v_gene: TRBV28; CDR3aa: CASRPGDFTDTQYF
v_gene: TRBV11-2; CDR3aa: CASSLSRQGANEKLFF
v_gene: TRBV5-4; CDR3aa: CASSFYRDYTSYEQYF
v_gene: TRBV7-9; CDR3aa: CASSSSGSGETQYF
v_gene: TRBV5-1; CDR3aa: CASSLSGTGRRGTEAFF
v_gene: TRBV5-1; CDR3aa: CASSLGGGSSYEQYF
v_gene: TRBV9; CDR3aa: CASSSHAGYEQYF
v_gene: TRBV28; CDR3aa: CASNRIYNEQFF
v_gene: TRBV25-1; CDR3aa: CASSPNEQYF